Listed below are T cell receptor beta chains from one sample, sequenced in a study of control samples from healthy donors and cancer patients. The repertoire was sequenced with immunoSEQ multiplex PCR; TCRdb's copy has only in-frame clones and lacks some. The repertoire holds approximately 130,000 clones, about nine tenths seen once, with about 8.7% in the top ten. Sequenced material: blood. These receptors were taken from a man aged 40-49 years in good health. Both conserved end residues are part of each CDR3. D genes are given only for firm matches. The listing skips clone size in some rows; elsewhere it reads once, few, many or a size class.

>TRBV11-2|TRBD1|once|TRBJ2-5
CASSPDVGTGVETQYF
TGTGCCAGCAGCCCAGACGTTGGGACAGGGGTCGAGACCCAGTACTTC
>TRBV19|.|.|TRBJ1-3
CASSMRTASGNTIYF
TGTGCCAGTAGTATGCGGACAGCCTCTGGAAACACCATATATTTT
>TRBV29-1|.|.|TRBJ1-2
CSVEEGRGRGYTF
TGCAGCGTTGAAGAGGGCAGGGGACGAGGCTACACCTTC
>TRBV30|TRBD1|.|TRBJ1-1
CAWRDRMNTEAFF
TGTGCCTGGAGGGACAGGATGAACACTGAAGCTTTCTTT
>TRBV7-2|.|.|TRBJ2-7
CASTPGGVNYEQYF
TGTGCCAGCACCCCGGGCGGGGTGAACTACGAGCAGTACTTC
>TRBV5-4|TRBD2|once|TRBJ2-2
CASSLTWGGETGELFF
TGTGCCAGCAGCTTAACTTGGGGGGGGGAAACCGGGGAGCTGTTTTTT
>TRBV11-2|TRBD2|.|TRBJ2-7
CASSAQSGGYEQYF
TGTGCCAGCAGCGCACAGAGCGGGGGCTACGAGCAGTACTTC
>TRBV4-3|.|once|TRBJ1-2
CASSHMQDNYGYTF
TGCGCCAGCAGCCACATGCAGGACAACTATGGCTACACCTTC
>TRBV5-6|.|.|TRBJ2-2
CASARGTGELFF
TGTGCCAGCGCCCGGGGAACCGGGGAGCTGTTTTTT
>TRBV5-4|.|.|TRBJ1-6
CASSSVGTYNSPLHF
TGTGCCAGCAGCTCGGTCGGGACCTATAATTCACCCCTCCACTTT
>TRBV7-9|.|.|TRBJ1-6
CASSLRNRDNLDSPLHF
TGTGCCAGCAGCTTGAGGAACCGGGATAATTTAGATTCACCCCTCCACTTT
>TRBV4-3|TRBD1|.|TRBJ1-2
CASSQQPGQGTNYGYTF
TGCGCCAGCAGCCAACAACCGGGACAGGGGACTAACTATGGCTACACCTTC
>TRBV15|TRBD1|.|TRBJ1-1
CATSGDRVRDTEAFF
TGTGCCACCAGCGGAGACAGGGTAAGGGACACTGAAGCTTTCTTT
>TRBV7-9|TRBD2|.|TRBJ2-7
CASSLGLSSGETEQYF
TGTGCCAGCAGCTTAGGACTATCTAGCGGGGAGACCGAGCAGTACTTC
>TRBV4-3|TRBD1|.|TRBJ2-6
CASSREDRGLAGANVLTF
TGCGCCAGCAGCCGAGAGGACAGGGGGCTCGCTGGGGCCAACGTCCTGACTTTC
>TRBV27|.|few|TRBJ1-5
CASSKYSNQPQHF
TGTGCCAGCTCGAAGTATAGCAATCAGCCCCAGCATTTT
>TRBV5-1|TRBD1|.|TRBJ1-2
CASGTGGNYGYTF
TGCGCCAGCGGGACAGGGGGGAACTATGGCTACACCTTC
>TRBV19|TRBD1|.|TRBJ1-2
CASSISGTGYGYTF
TGTGCCAGTAGTATTTCCGGGACAGGCTATGGCTACACCTTC
>TRBV7-2|.|.|TRBJ1-2
CASSLDRGNYGYTF
TGTGCCAGCAGCTTAGATCGGGGGAACTATGGCTACACCTTC
>TRBV9|.|once|TRBJ1-4
CASSARDGLTNEKLFF
TGTGCCAGCAGCGCCCGGGACGGACTTACTAATGAAAAACTGTTTTTT
>TRBV24-1|.|once|TRBJ1-2
CATSDFSRSEGYTF
TGTGCCACCAGTGATTTCTCGAGGTCGGAAGGCTACACCTTC
>TRBV5-8|.|once|TRBJ1-2
CASSFTGHGYTF
TGTGCCAGCAGCTTTACAGGGCATGGCTACACCTTC
>TRBV6-5|.|.|TRBJ2-3
CASSRITDTQYF
TGTGCCAGCAGCAGGATCACAGATACGCAGTATTTT
>TRBV27|TRBD1|.|TRBJ2-6
CASSKGQYSSGANVLTF
TGTGCCAGTAGCAAGGGACAGTATAGCTCTGGGGCCAACGTCCTGACTTTC